This TCR beta chain derives from a study of shared clonotypes between healthy human individuals. Study summary: A couple of women and a few men aged 18 to 49 served as donors. Whole-study results and caveats: Blood was the only sampled material, and tissue repertoires likely differ.

TCRdb keeps only in-frame clones here, not all; method: immunoSEQ multiplex PCR. This sample has 530,000 or so clones, with nearly 80% found just once. Every donor, a Caucasian adult, lived in Nashville, Tennessee. Points on this clone: Its antigen remains unidentified.

The V and J ends lost 3 bases and 2 bases, in that order; junction bases with no gene match: 7. CDR1 and CDR2 from the germline V gene are SGHVS and FQNEAQ. The CDR3 is 16 residues long. Sequencing was carried out using PBMCs. This sequence was found in a woman in her thirties or forties in good health. Some clones in this sample may be carry-over from other donors' samples. V gene TRBV7-8 combines with J gene TRBJ1-5; the match to TRBD1 covers 7 bases. The DNA for the CDR3 is TGTGCCAGCAGCTTGGCGACAGGGTTCCGCAATCAGCCCCAGCATTTT. Its translation is CASSLATGFRNQPQHF.